Shown below are 25 T cell receptor beta chains from a single sample sequenced in a study of T cells in Graves' hyperthyroidism and ophthalmopathy. Amplified TCR beta CDR3 regions came from RNA transcripts. The HTBI set primed first-round TCR CDR3 RT-PCR. A single record per CDR3 protein comes from TCRdb applying MiXCR to the multiplex PCR reads. The sample yields some 24,000 distinct CDR3 sequences, around 54% seen once. Sequenced material: blood. These receptors were collected from a woman aged 40 to 49 with Graves' hyperthyroidism that later progressed to Graves' ophthalmopathy.

The chain couples TRBV2 to TRBJ2-3, with a weak D call TRBD2 (5 bases). Germline V gives CDR1 SNHLY, CDR2 FYNNEI. The CDR3 covers 14 residues. V was shortened by 6 bases and J by 7 bases, with 17 bases between the two germline ends. CDR3 nucleotides: TGTGCCAGCAGGACCCCTACTAGTACATATACGCAGTATTTT. As protein: CASRTPTSTYTQYF.

The gene calls are TRBV15 and TRBJ1-1; D not certain. V lost 11 bases and J lost 0, with 13 bases in between. CDR1 is LNHNV, CDR2 YYDKDF, per germline (reference sequence). This CDR3 comprises 13 residues. CDR3 loop: CAASEVVNTEAFF. The CDR3 region has the DNA TGTGCCGCCTCAGAGGTCGTGAACACTGAAGCTTTCTTT.

Relative to its sample, this clonotype is medium-sized. The chain employs TRBV2 and TRBJ2-1; D ambiguous. This CDR3 comprises 9 residues. V was pared by 6 bases and J by 11 bases, with 5 bases between. From germline, CDR1 is SNHLY and CDR2 FYNNEI. The DNA for the CDR3 is TGTGCCAGCAGCTCAAAGCAGTTCTTC. Amino acids: CASSSKQFF.

This clonotype was observed a few times. The chain links TRBV2 to TRBJ1-5; the match to TRBD1 covers 7 bases. The CDR3 covers 14 residues. V shed 6 bases and J 8 bases; nucleotides not matched to a gene: 10. CDR1 is SNHLY and CDR2 is FYNNEI in the germline V gene. Written as DNA, the CDR3 is TGTGCCAGCAGGGGGACAGCCTCCGTGGAGCCCCAGCATTTT. This gives the protein CASRGTASVEPQHF. The full variable domain, with the rest looked up from reference TRBV2 and TRBJ1-5, is EPEVTQTPSHQVTQMGQEVILRCVPISNHLYFYWYRQILGQKVEFLVSFYNNEISEKSEIFDDQFSVERPDGSNFTLKIRSTKLEDSAMYFCASRGTASVEPQHFGDGTRLSIL.

The V gene is TRBV2, the J gene TRBJ1-6; a weak D match, TRBD1 (6 bases). The CDR3 length is 15 residues. The V gene lost 5 bases and the J gene lost 5 bases, with 13 bases spanning the gap. The V gene's germline CDR1 is SNHLY and CDR2 FYNNEI. The CDR3 spells CASSRKGGDNSPLHF. The CDR3 DNA reads as TGTGCCAGCAGTCGAAAGGGGGGTGATAATTCACCCCTCCACTTT.

This clonotype came up many times. The chain's CDR3 is CASSDSDTGELFF. The CDR3 region has the DNA TGTGCCAGCAGTGATTCAGACACCGGGGAGCTGTTTTTT. The chain combines TRBV6-4 with TRBJ2-2; D remains unclear. Germline values: CDR1 MRHNA, CDR2 SNTAGT. Trimming took 3 bases from V and 3 from J, leaving 5 bases between them. The CDR3 spans 13 residues.

The chain has TRBV2 and TRBJ1-2; 8 bases line up with TRBD1. Germline CDR1 is SNHLY and CDR2 is FYNNEI. Unmatched junction bases numbered 4, after V lost 3 bases and J lost 4 bases. The CDR3 is 14 residues long. The CDR3 loop reads CASSDRQGTYGYTF. For the CDR3, the DNA is TGTGCCAGCAGTGACCGACAGGGGACCTATGGCTACACCTTC. Full variable domain (rest looked up from reference TRBV2 and TRBJ1-2): EPEVTQTPSHQVTQMGQEVILRCVPISNHLYFYWYRQILGQKVEFLVSFYNNEISEKSEIFDDQFSVERPDGSNFTLKIRSTKLEDSAMYFCASSDRQGTYGYTFGSGTRLTVV.

This clonotype was detected only a few times. The chain's CDR3 is CSVLDISGNTIYF. The CDR3 nucleotides are TGCAGCGTCCTCGACATTAGCGGAAACACCATATATTTT. The chain uses TRBV29-1 and TRBJ1-3; no reliable D call. The CDR3 covers 13 residues. Per the germline V gene, CDR1 is SQVTM and CDR2 is ANQGSEA. V shed 6 bases and J shed 4 bases, with 13 bases lying between them.

The CDR3 reads CASSQTEYQPQHF. The CDR3 DNA reads TGTGCCAGCAGTCAAACGGAGTATCAGCCCCAGCATTTT. The chain employs TRBV6-1 and TRBJ1-5; D is uncertain. CDR3 size: 13 residues. Per germline, CDR1 MNHNS and CDR2 SASEGT. Trimming took off 5 bases at V and 5 bases at J, with 10 bases between the two ends.

This clonotype was picked up a small number of times. The rearrangement links TRBV3-1 to TRBJ2-1; D is possibly TRBD2 (5 bases). Germline V lookup: CDR1 LGHDT, CDR2 YNNKEL (reference sequence). Between the trimmed V and J ends, which lost 2 bases and 5 bases, there was a span of 13 bases. This CDR3 region has 15 residues. The CDR3 is CASSQPGRSDNEQFF. The CDR3 DNA reads TGTGCCAGCAGCCAACCGGGAAGATCCGACAATGAGCAGTTCTTC.

V and J are TRBV7-3 and TRBJ1-4, with D possibly TRBD1 on 6 matching bases. The CDR3 consists of 16 residues. Germline V gene data show CDR1 as SGHTA and CDR2 as FQGTGA. Trimming took off 5 bases at V and 4 bases at J, with 17 bases between the two ends. CDR3 DNA sequence: TGTGCCAGCAGCGTTAGACCGGGACAACTTAATGAAAAACTGTTTTTT. Translating it yields CASSVRPGQLNEKLFF. Variable domain in full (rest from reference TRBV7-3 and TRBJ1-4): GAGVSQTPSNKVTEKGKYVELRCDPISGHTALYWYRQSLGQGPEFLIYFQGTGAADDSGLPNDRFFAVRPEGSVSTLKIQRTERGDSAVYLCASSVRPGQLNEKLFFGSGTQLSVL.

The rearrangement links TRBV18 to TRBJ1-6; D perhaps matches TRBD1 (6 bases). V dropped 2 bases and J dropped 5 bases, with 10 bases sitting between them. The CDR3 is made up of 15 amino acids. The germline gives CDR1 KGHSH, CDR2 LQKENI. The CDR3 is CASSPSTGDNSPLHF. CDR3 nucleotides: TGTGCCAGCTCACCATCGACAGGAGATAATTCACCCCTCCACTTT.

Notes on this clonotype: A much larger clone differs from this one at a single base, so this may be a read error. The J gene is TRBJ1-1, the V gene TRBV27, with D tentatively TRBD1 (5 bases). The length of the CDR3 is 14 residues. Germline lookup yields CDR1 MNHEY and CDR2 SMNVEV (reference sequence). The CDR3 loop reads CTSSSLGGATEAFF. DNA for the CDR3: TGTACCAGCAGCAGTTTGGGCGGGGCGACTGAAGCTTTCTTT.

This clonotype showed up just a few times. The chain recombines TRBV18 with TRBJ2-2; D call uncertain. Germline CDR1 is KGHSH and CDR2 is LQKENI. V was clipped by 2 bases and J by 0 bases, with 10 bases between them. This CDR3 has 16 amino acids. The CDR3 sequence is CASSPSADANTGELFF. In DNA form, the CDR3 reads TGTGCCAGCTCACCATCGGCAGACGCGAACACCGGGGAGCTGTTTTTT.

This chain connects TRBV19 to TRBJ1-2, with 9 positions matching TRBD1. Germline CDR1 LNHDA, CDR2 SQIVND (reference sequence). The CDR3 consists of 14 residues. V was clipped by 3 bases and J by 4 bases; unmatched bases: 3. This chain's CDR3 is CASSMGQGSYGYTF. CDR3 nucleotides: TGTGCCAGTAGTATGGGACAGGGATCCTATGGCTACACCTTC.

This chain joins TRBV6-4 and TRBJ2-5; 11 positions agree with TRBD2. Germline V CDR1 and CDR2: MRHNA, SNTAGT. The trim removed 3 bases at V and 7 bases at J, leaving 7 bases unmatched. The CDR3 has 15 residues. CDR3 sequence (DNA): TGTGCCAGCAGTGAAGAAGGGACTAGCGGCAGGACCCAGTACTTC. Translated, it gives CASSEEGTSGRTQYF.

This chain connects TRBV7-9 to TRBJ2-7, with TRBD2 identical over 7 bases. Per the germline V gene, CDR1 is SEHNR and CDR2 is FQNEAQ (reference sequence). V was clipped by 0 bases and J by 4 bases; unmatched bases: 6. The CDR3 runs 15 residues. The CDR3 sequence: CASSLAGRLAYEQYF. CDR3 coding DNA: TGTGCCAGCAGCTTAGCCGGGCGACTAGCTTACGAGCAGTACTTC.

By its share, this clonotype is medium-sized. The rearrangement joins TRBV7-8 to TRBJ1-5, with TRBD1 as a possible D gene (6 bases). Germline V lookup: CDR1 SGHVS, CDR2 FQNEAQ. Trimming removed 1 base from V and 3 bases from J, with 13 bases in between. The CDR3 is 16 residues long. DNA for the CDR3: TGTGCCAGCAGCTTAGGGTCCGGGGGCGCCAATCAGCCCCAGCATTTT. Translation gives CASSLGSGGANQPQHF.

The J gene is TRBJ2-3, the V gene TRBV7-9; D gene ambiguous. The CDR3 is made up of 14 amino acids. Trimming took 1 base from V and 4 from J, leaving 9 bases between them. The germline gives CDR1 SEHNR, CDR2 FQNEAQ (reference sequence). The DNA for the CDR3 is TGTGCCAGCAGCTTAGTAGGGTTGCCAGATACGCAGTATTTT. This translates into CASSLVGLPDTQYF. Full variable domain (outside the CDR3, taken from reference TRBV7-9 and TRBJ2-3): DTGVSQNPRHKITKRGQNVTFRCDPISEHNRLYWYRQTLGQGPEFLTYFQNEAQLEKSRLLSDRFSAERPKGSFSTLEIQRTEQGDSAMYLCASSLVGLPDTQYFGPGTRLTVL.

This clonotype was counted between two and nine times. This sequence joins TRBV7-2 and TRBJ2-7, with 8 bases aligning to TRBD1. Trimming took 2 bases from V and 6 from J; bases not matched to a gene: 6. The CDR3 length is 14 residues. The germline gives CDR1 SGHTA, CDR2 FQGNSA. The CDR3, as DNA: TGTGCCAGCAGCTTACTGGGGACAGGAACCGAGCAGTACTTC. Translation gives CASSLLGTGTEQYF.

This clonotype was seen a few times. The chain has TRBV7-2 and TRBJ2-7, with 10 bases identical to TRBD2. CDR1 is SGHTA and CDR2 is FQGNSA in the germline V gene. The CDR3 totals 15 residues. V was pared by 5 bases and J by 4 bases, with 8 bases of the junction left unmatched. In DNA, the CDR3 is TGTGCCAGCAGCCCACTAGCGGGATTATCGTACGAGCAGTACTTC. Its translation is CASSPLAGLSYEQYF.

The chain joins TRBV10-3 to TRBJ1-1; weak D call: TRBD1 (6 bases). V was cut by 4 bases and J by 4 bases, with 13 bases left in between. CDR3 size: 14 residues. Germline V gene lookup returns CDR1 ENHRY and CDR2 SYGVKD. Here the CDR3 reads CAISVETGPTEAFF. CDR3 DNA sequence: TGTGCCATCAGTGTGGAGACAGGCCCCACTGAAGCTTTCTTT.

This clonotype is labeled medium-sized. The chain couples TRBV20-1 to TRBJ1-2; D remains ambiguous. The CDR3 sequence is 12 residues long. V lost 1 base, J lost 8 bases, and 11 bases lay in between. Germline V gene lookup returns CDR1 DFQATT and CDR2 SNEGSKA (reference sequence). CDR3 DNA sequence: TGCAGTGCTAGAGGGGCCGGGGTCGGCTACACCTTC. It yields the protein CSARGAGVGYTF.

In this sample, this clonotype is medium-sized. The J gene is TRBJ2-7, the V gene TRBV7-9; D gene ambiguous. The CDR3 runs 14 residues. In germline, CDR1 is SEHNR, CDR2 FQNEAQ (reference sequence). The ends were cut back, 1 base at V and 2 bases at J, with 9 bases in the middle. The CDR3 DNA is TGTGCCAGCAGCTTAGAGGTCAGACCCTACGAGCAGTACTTC. Translating it yields CASSLEVRPYEQYF.

V gene TRBV20-1 combines with J gene TRBJ2-7, with D possibly being TRBD1 or TRBD2 (5 bases each). The CDR3 runs to 13 residues. Germline CDR1 is DFQATT and CDR2 is SNEGSKA (reference sequence). The CDR3 DNA is TGCAGTGCCAGAGGGGTACTAGTTCACGAGCAGTACGTC. This translates into CSARGVLVHEQYV.